A single sample gave rise to the 5 T cell receptor beta chains below, sequenced in a study of T cell responses to AZD1222 COVID-19 vaccine. TCRdb keeps only in-frame clones here, not all; method: immunoSEQ multiplex PCR. Of under 150,000 clones listed, roughly 91% are singletons. The source was peripheral blood, collected on day 0 of AZD1222 vaccination. These TCRs come from an adult in good health.

The CDR3 region has the DNA TGTGCCAGCTCATCCCCGGGGGGGCAGTACTTC. Protein sequence: CASSSPGGQYF. J is TRBJ2-7 and V is TRBV18, with TRBD2 matching 7 bases. V was pared by 5 bases and J by 9 bases, with 4 bases of the junction left unmatched. CDR1 is KGHSH, CDR2 LQKENI, per germline. The length of the CDR3 is 11 residues.

This clone was picked up one time. The gene calls are TRBV7-9 and TRBJ1-4; TRBD1 agrees at 8 bases. Germline V gene sequence: CDR1 SEHNR, CDR2 FQNEAQ (reference sequence). The CDR3 runs 14 residues. The ends lost 5 bases at V and 4 bases at J; junction bases unmatched: 3. The CDR3 DNA reads as TGTGCCAGCAGCGTGGACAGGGTTAATGAAAAACTGTTTTTT. It yields the protein CASSVDRVNEKLFF.

The V gene is TRBV20-1, the J gene TRBJ2-5; a weak D match, TRBD1 (6 bases). Trimming left V 3 bases short and J 5 bases short, with 16 bases between. CDR3 length equals 14 residues. Germline-derived CDR1 and CDR2 are DFQATT and SNEGSKA (reference sequence). This chain's CDR3 is CSASFGQGMETQYF. The CDR3 coding sequence is TGCAGTGCTAGTTTTGGGCAGGGGATGGAGACCCAGTACTTC.

The V call is TRBV7-2, the J call TRBJ1-1; D is ambiguous. Trimming removed 4 bases at V and 0 bases at J, with 6 bases between. In germline, CDR1 is SGHTA, CDR2 FQGNSA. This CDR3 is 13 amino acids long. CDR3 nucleotides: TGTGCCAGCAGCTCCATGGTGAACACTGAAGCTTTCTTT. Protein sequence: CASSSMVNTEAFF.

This clone appeared a single time. J is TRBJ2-7 and V is TRBV7-9; 9 bases are shared with TRBD2. The length of the CDR3 is 15 residues. Germline CDR1 and CDR2: SEHNR and FQNEAQ (reference sequence). Trimming removed 0 bases from V and 2 bases from J; junction bases left unmatched: 2. CDR3 bases: TGTGCCAGCAGCTTAGCCAGCGGGAGGACCTACGAGCAGTACTTC. Its translation: CASSLASGRTYEQYF.